This T cell receptor (beta chain) emerged from a study of response to subunit inactivated influenza vaccine. TCRdb analysed the RT-PCR reads with MiXCR anew, one entry per CDR3 protein. The sample shows some 600,000 distinct CDR3 sequences, around 15% of them seen only once. CDR1 LGHNA and CDR2 YNFKEQ come from the germline V gene. CDR3 length: 17 residues. V was pared by 0 bases and J by 6 bases, with 17 bases between. This TCR was recovered from a man aged 45-60 years who received an inactivated influenza vaccine. This sequence joins TRBV4-2 and TRBJ2-2, with unresolved D. The sequencing here drew on PBMCs from blood, taken roughly 15 days before vaccination. The CDR3 loop reads CASSQEWQTSSSGELFF. DNA of the CDR3: TGTGCCAGCAGCCAAGAGTGGCAGACCTCGAGCTCCGGGGAGCTGTTTTTT.